This T cell receptor (beta chain) stems from a study of blood T cell repertoires in COVID-19. Background on the study: Spain, Italy and the United States supplied samples that represented acute and convalescent COVID-19. PBMCs, B-cell-depleted T cells, or T cells provided the cDNA or gDNA that made up the material.

J was trimmed by 0 bases and V by 1 base; bases with no gene match: 10. This CDR3 has 18 residues. CDR1 is SEHNR, CDR2 FQNEAQ, per germline (reference sequence). Libraries were prepared by immunoSEQ multiplex PCR; TCRdb keeps only in-frame clonotypes and omits some of them. The profile shows around 300,000 clones, more than 70% of them singletons. The chain is built from TRBV7-9 and TRBJ1-1; 8 bases match TRBD1. The sample consisted of peripheral blood. The clonotype originates from a man younger than 40 with active or convalescent COVID-19. This CDR3 is CASSLVRGRQGMNTEAFF. CDR3 DNA: TGTGCCAGCAGCTTAGTCAGGGGGCGGCAGGGGATGAACACTGAAGCTTTCTTT.